One and the same sample provided the 26 T cell receptor beta chains below, sequenced in a study of human T cells and chemical hapten exposure. The time point was: patch test 1, 2 weeks after DPC sensitization. Treatment reported: therapeutic diphenylcyclopropenone sensitization with weekly scalp DPC. TCRdb processed the RACE reads anew with MiXCR; each CDR3 protein has one entry. The sample has about 120,000 distinct CDR3 sequences, about 13% seen once. This material consisted of whole blood, taken in connection with sensitization to the hapten diphenylcyclopropenone (DPC). These receptors originate from a man aged 18 to 30 with alopecia areata. Some clones in this sample may be carry-over from other donors' samples.

V is TRBV20-1 and J is TRBJ1-1, with D unresolved. V was shortened by 6 bases and J by 7 bases, with 15 bases between the two germline ends. Per the germline V gene, CDR1 is DFQATT and CDR2 is SNEGSKA (reference sequence). The CDR3 sequence is 12 residues long. The CDR3 is CSATTWTIEAFF. The DNA of the CDR3 is TGCAGTGCGACCACCTGGACCATTGAAGCTTTCTTT.

The genes are TRBV10-2 and TRBJ2-7; TRBD1 matches 11 bases. From germline, CDR1 is WSHSY and CDR2 SAAADI. Germline trimming cut 4 bases from V and 4 bases from J; bases unmatched to any gene: 6. This CDR3 has 15 residues. The CDR3 region has the DNA TGCGCCAGCAGTGTTACGGGGACAGGGGGTTACGAGCAGTACTTC. This sequence encodes CASSVTGTGGYEQYF.

The rearrangement joins TRBV2 to TRBJ1-1, with no clear D. Germline lookup yields CDR1 SNHLY and CDR2 FYNNEI. The CDR3 is 13 amino acids. V was pared by 10 bases and J by 0 bases, with 12 bases between. As DNA, the CDR3 is TGTGCCACCGTGCCCCACATGAACACTGAAGCTTTCTTT. This sequence encodes CATVPHMNTEAFF.

The chain has TRBV9 and TRBJ2-2; possible D gene TRBD2, 6 bases. V was trimmed by 4 bases and J by 8 bases, leaving 15 bases between them. The CDR3 length is 14 residues. Germline CDR1 SGDLS, CDR2 YYNGEE. The CDR3 DNA is TGTGCCAGCAGCCCGCGGGACCCTCGTGGGGAGCTGTTTTTT. Translation gives CASSPRDPRGELFF.

A remark on this clonotype: The junction differs from germline at one of its ends, possibly a read error. The gene calls are TRBV28 and TRBJ2-7, with 9 bases aligning to TRBD1. The CDR3 sequence is 15 residues long. Per germline, CDR1 MDHEN and CDR2 SYDVKM. This CDR3 is CVSSLPGTGSYEQYF. The CDR3 region has the DNA TGTGTCAGCAGTCTCCCAGGGACAGGGAGTTACGAGCAGTACTTC.

The chain has TRBV3-1 and TRBJ1-1; D might be TRBD1 (5 bases). The germline V gene has CDR1 LGHDT and CDR2 YNNKEL (reference sequence). Trimming pared 1 base from V and 1 base from J, leaving 10 bases between. The CDR3 contains 15 residues. CDR3 coding DNA: TGTGCCAGCAGCCAAGGGGCAAGGGGGAACACTGAAGCTTTCTTT. Encoded protein: CASSQGARGNTEAFF. The complete variable domain, with remaining parts taken from reference TRBV3-1 and TRBJ1-1, reads DTAVSQTPKYLVTQMGNDKSIKCEQNLGHDTMYWYKQDSKKFLKIMFSYNNKELIINETVPNRFSPKSPDKAHLNLHINSLELGDSAVYFCASSQGARGNTEAFFGQGTRLTVV.

There are a few counts of this clonotype. The chain couples TRBV12-3 or TRBV12-4 to TRBJ2-1; 13 bases are a match to TRBD2. The CDR3 spans 15 residues. With V trimmed by 6 bases and J by 6 bases, 5 bases remained unmatched. DNA of the CDR3: TGTGCCAGCAGCCGCACTAGCGGGGGGGGCAATGAGCAGTTCTTC. Translating gives CASSRTSGGGNEQFF.

The gene calls are TRBV4-1 and TRBJ1-5; D is undetermined. The CDR3 covers 15 residues. Trimming pared 1 base from V and 3 bases from J, leaving 10 bases between. Germline CDR1 is MGHRA and CDR2 is YSYEKL. The CDR3 here is CASSQAPGLNQPQHF. In DNA, the CDR3 is TGCGCCAGCAGCCAAGCACCAGGACTCAATCAGCCCCAGCATTTT.

The CDR3 spells CASSESTGTLPTEAFF. Here the CDR3 DNA reads TGCGCCAGCAGTGAGTCGACGGGCACCTTGCCCACTGAAGCTTTCTTT. The chain combines TRBV10-2 with TRBJ1-1; D gene uncertain. With 0 bases removed from V and 4 bases from J, the gap between germline ends came to 15 bases. The CDR3 is made up of 16 amino acids. CDR1 is WSHSY and CDR2 is SAAADI in the germline V gene.

This clonotype came up a few times. The V gene is TRBV5-5, the J gene TRBJ2-7; either TRBD1 or TRBD2 may supply D (5 bases each). CDR3 length: 12 amino acids. Germline V gives CDR1 SGHKS, CDR2 YYEKEE (reference sequence). V lost 2 bases and J lost 7, with 10 bases in between. For the CDR3, the DNA is TGTGCCAGCAGCTTCTGGGGCGGGGAGCAGTACGTC. This gives the protein CASSFWGGEQYV.

At least ten counts were recorded for this clonotype. V usage is TRBV4-3 and J usage is TRBJ1-1; D remains ambiguous. The germline V gene encodes CDR1 LGHNA and CDR2 YSLEER. This CDR3 is 12 amino acids long. V was cut by 5 bases and J by 0 bases, with 4 bases left in between. For the CDR3, the DNA is TGCGCCAGCAGCGAACTGAACACTGAAGCTTTCTTT. It codes for CASSELNTEAFF.

A few counts support this clonotype. V gene TRBV11-2 combines with J gene TRBJ2-7, with D tentatively TRBD1 (6 bases). In germline, CDR1 is SGHAT, CDR2 FQNNGV. Trimming removed 5 bases at V and 6 bases at J, with 17 bases between. CDR3 length equals 14 residues. The CDR3 nucleotides read TGTGCCAGCAGCCCATACTCTCTGGGGGCCGAGCAGTACGTC. This translates into CASSPYSLGAEQYV.

The rearrangement joins TRBV14 to TRBJ1-1; possible D gene TRBD1, 5 bases. With 7 bases removed from V and 0 bases from J, the gap between germline ends came to 9 bases. This CDR3 contains 13 residues. CDR1 SGHDN and CDR2 FVKESK come from the germline V gene. CDR3 DNA: TGTGCCAGCAAATGGGGCATGAACACTGAAGCTTTCTTT. Its translation is CASKWGMNTEAFF.

In its sample, this clonotype was seen many times. The chain links TRBV5-5 to TRBJ1-5; D call uncertain. V was shortened by 1 base and J by 4 bases, with 18 bases between the two germline ends. This CDR3 comprises 17 residues. The V gene's germline CDR1 is SGHKS and CDR2 YYEKEE (reference sequence). The CDR3: CASSLKVFWTPNQPQHF. DNA for the CDR3: TGTGCCAGCAGCTTGAAAGTTTTCTGGACCCCAAATCAGCCCCAGCATTTT.

This clonotype was recorded a few times. V gene TRBV4-3 combines with J gene TRBJ1-6; D is perhaps TRBD1 (6 bases). The length of the CDR3 is 15 residues. From germline, CDR1 is LGHNA and CDR2 YSLEER. V lost 1 base, J lost 9 bases, and 13 bases lay in between. CDR3 nucleotides: TGCGCCAGCAGCCAAGGGGAATTAGGGGGTTCACCCCTCCACTTT. Residues: CASSQGELGGSPLHF.

This clonotype has more than one count but fewer than ten. This sequence joins TRBV23-1 and TRBJ1-2; D is undetermined. TRBV23-1 is an ORF, with its function uncertain. Trimming took off 4 bases at V and 5 bases at J, with 20 bases between the two ends. The length of the CDR3 is 16 residues. This chain's CDR3 is CASSPRSSPVGYGYTF. The DNA for the CDR3 is TGCGCCAGCAGTCCTCGCAGTAGCCCCGTGGGGTATGGCTACACCTTC.

J is TRBJ2-2 and V is TRBV7-2; 7 bases map to TRBD2. In germline, CDR1 is SGHTA, CDR2 FQGNSA. The CDR3 has 19 amino acids. Germline trimming cut 5 bases from V and 0 bases from J; bases unmatched to any gene: 15. The DNA for the CDR3 is TGTGCCAGCAGCCCTTCTCGGAGAGCTAGCGGATCGAACACCGGGGAGCTGTTTTTT. This translates into CASSPSRRASGSNTGELFF.

This clonotype was detected ten times or more. The gene calls are TRBV2 and TRBJ1-1, with D unclear. In germline, CDR1 is SNHLY, CDR2 FYNNEI. This CDR3 is built from 14 residues. With 6 bases removed from V and 2 bases from J, the gap between germline ends came to 13 bases. The CDR3 is CASRQTATNTEAFF. DNA of the CDR3: TGTGCCAGCAGACAAACAGCGACCAACACTGAAGCTTTCTTT.

The rearrangement uses TRBV6-5 and TRBJ1-1; D uncertain. The germline gives CDR1 MNHEY, CDR2 SVGAGI. V lost 6 bases, J lost 0 bases, and 17 bases lay in between. The CDR3 is 16 residues long. This CDR3 is CASSGIGYRMNTEAFF. CDR3 sequence (DNA): TGTGCCAGCAGCGGAATAGGATATCGTATGAACACTGAAGCTTTCTTT.

The chain employs TRBV6-2 or TRBV6-3 and TRBJ1-2, with a possible D match to TRBD1 (5 bases). The CDR3 sequence is 14 residues long. Germline CDR1 reads MNHEY; CDR2 reads SVGEGT. The V gene lost 2 bases and the J gene lost 3 bases, with 10 bases spanning the gap. CDR3 in DNA: TGTGCCAGCAGTTACCCCCCCAGGGACTATGGCTACACCTTC. This gives the protein CASSYPPRDYGYTF.

J is TRBJ1-6 and V is TRBV7-2, with a possible D match to TRBD1 (5 bases). The V and J ends lost 4 bases and 6 bases respectively, with 13 bases between them. The CDR3 totals 15 residues. Per the germline V gene, CDR1 is SGHTA and CDR2 is FQGNSA. Here the CDR3 DNA reads TGTGCCAGCAGCTCAGCCGGGACCATTAATTCACCCCTCCACTTT. Amino acids: CASSSAGTINSPLHF. Filled out from reference TRBV7-2 and TRBJ1-6, the complete variable domain reads GAGVSQSPSNKVTEKGKDVELRCDPISGHTALYWYRQSLGQGLEFLIYFQGNSAPDKSGLPSDRFSAERTGGSVSTLTIQRTQQEDSAVYLCASSSAGTINSPLHFGNGTRLTVT.

The J gene is TRBJ2-1, the V gene TRBV12-3 or TRBV12-4, with 7 bases fitting TRBD2. CDR3 length equals 17 residues. V lost 5 bases to trimming and J lost 0 bases; unmatched junction nucleotides: 10. This CDR3 is CASSRGAGSSSYNEQFF. CDR3 sequence (DNA): TGTGCCAGCAGTAGGGGAGCGGGATCGAGCTCCTACAATGAGCAGTTCTTC.

This clonotype has a count of ten or more. The V call is TRBV9, the J call TRBJ2-7; tentatively, D is TRBD2 (5 bases). Trimming stripped 7 bases from V and 4 bases from J, with 21 bases between. Per germline, CDR1 SGDLS and CDR2 YYNGEE. The CDR3 consists of 15 residues. The CDR3 DNA sequence: TGTGCCAGCGCGGGCGGGCCCAACCCCGGATACGAGCAGTACTTC. Translating gives CASAGGPNPGYEQYF.

The chain uses TRBV28 and TRBJ2-7; D remains unclear. The CDR3 contains 13 residues. Trimming cost V 7 bases and J 0 bases, with 10 bases left between them. Germline CDR1 MDHEN, CDR2 SYDVKM. Here the CDR3 DNA reads TGTGCCAGCAAAAGGCATTTCTCCTACGAGCAGTACTTC. Its translation is CASKRHFSYEQYF.

This clonotype was recorded only once. This chain joins TRBV28 and TRBJ1-6; TRBD1 agrees at 7 bases. The germline V gene encodes CDR1 MDHEN and CDR2 SYDVKM. This CDR3 has 14 residues. The V segment lost 6 bases and the J segment 9 bases; nucleotides outside the gene matches: 8. The chain's CDR3 is CASSRRDRPSPLHF. Here the CDR3 DNA reads TGTGCCAGCAGCCGACGGGACAGACCTTCACCCCTCCACTTT.

This clonotype was seen a handful of times. The chain combines TRBV9 with TRBJ2-3; no clear D. CDR1 and CDR2 from the germline V gene are SGDLS and YYNGEE. Trimming took 0 bases from V and 0 from J, leaving 8 bases between them. CDR3 length: 15 residues. The CDR3 sequence is CASSVEPRSTDTQYF. The DNA of the CDR3 is TGTGCCAGCAGCGTAGAACCCAGAAGCACAGATACGCAGTATTTT.